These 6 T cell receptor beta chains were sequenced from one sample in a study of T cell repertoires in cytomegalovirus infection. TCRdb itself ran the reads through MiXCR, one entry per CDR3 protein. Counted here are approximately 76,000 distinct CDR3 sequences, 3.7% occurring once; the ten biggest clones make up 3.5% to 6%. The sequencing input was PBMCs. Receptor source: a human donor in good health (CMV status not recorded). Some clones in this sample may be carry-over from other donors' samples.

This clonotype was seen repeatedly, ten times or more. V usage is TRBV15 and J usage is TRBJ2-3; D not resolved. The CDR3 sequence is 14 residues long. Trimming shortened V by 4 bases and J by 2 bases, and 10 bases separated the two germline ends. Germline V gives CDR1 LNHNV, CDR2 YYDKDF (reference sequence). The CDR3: CATSKEPATDTQYF. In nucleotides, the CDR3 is TGTGCCACCAGCAAGGAGCCCGCCACAGATACGCAGTATTTT. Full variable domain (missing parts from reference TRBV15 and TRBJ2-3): DAMVIQNPRYQVTQFGKPVTLSCSQTLNHNVMYWYQQKSSQAPKLLFHYYDKDFNNEADTPDNFQSRRPNTSFCFLDIRSPGLGDTAMYLCATSKEPATDTQYFGPGTRLTVL.

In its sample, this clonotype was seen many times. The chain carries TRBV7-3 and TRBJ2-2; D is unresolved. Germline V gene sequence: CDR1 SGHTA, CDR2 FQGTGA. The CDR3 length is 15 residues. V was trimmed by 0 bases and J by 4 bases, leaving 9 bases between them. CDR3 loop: CASSLTLGTTGELFF. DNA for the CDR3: TGTGCCAGCAGCTTAACGCTGGGAACCACCGGGGAGCTGTTTTTT.

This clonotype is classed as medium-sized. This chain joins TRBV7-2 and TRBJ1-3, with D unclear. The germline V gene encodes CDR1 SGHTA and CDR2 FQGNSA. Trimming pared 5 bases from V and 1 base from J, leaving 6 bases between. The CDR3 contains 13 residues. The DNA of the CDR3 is TGTGCCAGCAGCCCCCCTTCTGGAAACACCATATATTTT. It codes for CASSPPSGNTIYF.

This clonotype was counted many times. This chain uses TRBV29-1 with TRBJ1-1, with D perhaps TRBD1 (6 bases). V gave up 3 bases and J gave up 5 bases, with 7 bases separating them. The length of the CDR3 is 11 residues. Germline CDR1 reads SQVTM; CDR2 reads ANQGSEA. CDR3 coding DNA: TGCAGCGTTGATAGGGGGACTGAAGCTTTCTTT. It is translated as CSVDRGTEAFF. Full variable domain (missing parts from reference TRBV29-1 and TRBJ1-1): SAVISQKPSRDICQRGTSLTIQCQVDSQVTMMFWYRQQPGQSLTLIATANQGSEATYESGFVIDKFPISRPNLTFSTLTVSNMSPEDSSIYLCSVDRGTEAFFGQGTRLTVV.

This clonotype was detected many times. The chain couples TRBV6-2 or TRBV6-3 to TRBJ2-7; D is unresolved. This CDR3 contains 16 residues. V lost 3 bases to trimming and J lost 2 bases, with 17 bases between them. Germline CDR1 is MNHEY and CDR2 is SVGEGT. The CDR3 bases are TGTGCCAGCAGTTATTCTCCCGTTGGAGCCCCCTACGAGCAGTACTTC. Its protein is CASSYSPVGAPYEQYF.

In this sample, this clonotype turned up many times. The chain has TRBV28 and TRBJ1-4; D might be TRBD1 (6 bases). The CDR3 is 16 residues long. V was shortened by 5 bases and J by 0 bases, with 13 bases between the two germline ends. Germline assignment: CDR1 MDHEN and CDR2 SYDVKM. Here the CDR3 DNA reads TGTGCCAGCAGTAACCTAAAGGGGGCAACTAATGAAAAACTGTTTTTT. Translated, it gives CASSNLKGATNEKLFF.